This T cell receptor (beta chain) was captured in a study of neurological immune-mediated disorders. The CDR3 length is 16 residues. J lost 6 bases, V lost 4 bases, and 7 bases had no gene match. Germline CDR1 is SGHAT and CDR2 is FQNNGV. This clonotype was seen many times. TCRdb called the 5' RACE reads again in MiXCR, with one record for every CDR3 protein. Of 55,000 to 70,000 distinct CDR3 sequences in the sample, over 10% were seen once. The rearrangement uses TRBV11-2 and TRBJ2-3, with 13 nucleotides matching TRBD2. The sequencing sample was made of PBMCs. This receptor was identified in a man in his sixties in good health. The CDR3 is CASSYTSGGAADTQYF. The CDR3 DNA is TGTGCCAGCAGCTATACTAGCGGGGGGGCTGCGGATACGCAGTATTTT.